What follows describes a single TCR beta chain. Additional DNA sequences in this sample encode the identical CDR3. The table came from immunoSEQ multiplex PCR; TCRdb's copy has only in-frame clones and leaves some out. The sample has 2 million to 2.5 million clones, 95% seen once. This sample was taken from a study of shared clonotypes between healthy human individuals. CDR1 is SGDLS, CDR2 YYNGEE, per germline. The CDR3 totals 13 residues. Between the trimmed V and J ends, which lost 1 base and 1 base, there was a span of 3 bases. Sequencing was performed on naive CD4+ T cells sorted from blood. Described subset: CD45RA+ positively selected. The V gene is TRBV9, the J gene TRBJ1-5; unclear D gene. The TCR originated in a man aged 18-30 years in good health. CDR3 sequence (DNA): TGTGCCAGCAGCGTAAACAGCAATCAGCCCCAGCATTTT. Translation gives CASSVNSNQPQHF.